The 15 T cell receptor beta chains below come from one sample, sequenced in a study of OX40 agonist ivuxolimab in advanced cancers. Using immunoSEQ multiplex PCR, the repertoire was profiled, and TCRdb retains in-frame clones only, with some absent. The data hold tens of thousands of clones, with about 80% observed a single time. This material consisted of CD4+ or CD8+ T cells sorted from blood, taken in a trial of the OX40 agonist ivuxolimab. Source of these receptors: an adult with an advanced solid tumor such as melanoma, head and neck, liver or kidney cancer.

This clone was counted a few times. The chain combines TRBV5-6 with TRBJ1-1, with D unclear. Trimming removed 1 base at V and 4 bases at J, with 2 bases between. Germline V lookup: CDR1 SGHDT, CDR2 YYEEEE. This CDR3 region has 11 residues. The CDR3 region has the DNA TGTGCCAGCAGCTTGTTCACTGAAGCTTTCTTT. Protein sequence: CASSLFTEAFF.

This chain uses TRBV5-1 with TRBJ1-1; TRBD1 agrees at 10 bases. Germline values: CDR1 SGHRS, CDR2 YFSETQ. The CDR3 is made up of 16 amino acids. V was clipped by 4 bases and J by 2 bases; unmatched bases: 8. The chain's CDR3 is CASSRTTGGGNTEAFF. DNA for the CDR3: TGCGCCAGCAGCAGGACGACAGGGGGCGGAAACACTGAAGCTTTCTTT.

Here the CDR3 DNA reads TGTGCCAGCAGTGCAGATGCATATAATTCACCCCTCCACTTT. As protein: CASSADAYNSPLHF. The chain uses TRBV25-1 and TRBJ1-6; D is unresolved. With 4 bases removed from V and 4 bases from J, the gap between germline ends came to 8 bases. This CDR3 has 14 residues. CDR1 and CDR2 from the germline V gene are MGHDK and SYGVNS.

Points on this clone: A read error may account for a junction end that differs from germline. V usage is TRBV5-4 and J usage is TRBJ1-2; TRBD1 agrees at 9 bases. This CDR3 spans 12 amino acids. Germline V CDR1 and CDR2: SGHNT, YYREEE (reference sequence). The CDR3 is CAGSSRDRVYTF. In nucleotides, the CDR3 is TGTGCCGGCAGCTCCCGGGACAGGGTTTACACCTTC.

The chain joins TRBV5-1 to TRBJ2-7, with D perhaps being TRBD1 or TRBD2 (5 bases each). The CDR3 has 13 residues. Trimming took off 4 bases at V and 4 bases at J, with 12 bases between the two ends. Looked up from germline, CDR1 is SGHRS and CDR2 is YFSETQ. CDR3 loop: CASSGGRSYEQYF. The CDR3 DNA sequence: TGCGCCAGCAGCGGGGGACGGAGTTACGAGCAGTACTTC.

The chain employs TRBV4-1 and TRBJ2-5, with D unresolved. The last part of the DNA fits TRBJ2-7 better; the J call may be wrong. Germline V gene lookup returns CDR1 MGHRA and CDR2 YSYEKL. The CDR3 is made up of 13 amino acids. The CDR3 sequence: CASSQGASYEQYF. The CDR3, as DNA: TGCGCCAGCAGCCAGGGTGCATCCTACGAGCAGTACTTC.

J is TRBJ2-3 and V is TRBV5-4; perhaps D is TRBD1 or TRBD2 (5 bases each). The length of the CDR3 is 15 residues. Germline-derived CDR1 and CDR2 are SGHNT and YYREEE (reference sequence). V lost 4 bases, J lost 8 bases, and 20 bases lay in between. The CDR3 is CASSLGTPSEGTQYF. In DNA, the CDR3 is TGTGCCAGCAGCCTCGGGACCCCGAGCGAGGGTACGCAGTATTTT.

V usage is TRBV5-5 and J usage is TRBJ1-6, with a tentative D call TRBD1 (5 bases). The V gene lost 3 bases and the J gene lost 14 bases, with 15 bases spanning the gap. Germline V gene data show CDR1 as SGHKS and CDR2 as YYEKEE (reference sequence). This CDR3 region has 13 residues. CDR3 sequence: CASSSGPGFALHF. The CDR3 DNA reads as TGTGCCAGCAGCTCGGGACCGGGCTTCGCCCTCCACTTT.

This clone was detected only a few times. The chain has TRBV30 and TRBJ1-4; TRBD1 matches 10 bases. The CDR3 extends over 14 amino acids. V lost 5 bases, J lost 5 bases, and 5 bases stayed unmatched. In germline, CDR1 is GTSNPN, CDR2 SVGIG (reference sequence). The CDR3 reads CAWAPGQGNEKLFF. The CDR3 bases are TGTGCCTGGGCTCCGGGACAGGGGAATGAAAAACTGTTTTTT.

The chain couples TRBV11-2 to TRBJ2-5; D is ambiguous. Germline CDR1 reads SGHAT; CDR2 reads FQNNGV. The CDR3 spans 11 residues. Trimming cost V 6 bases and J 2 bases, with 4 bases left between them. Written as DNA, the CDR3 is TGTGCCAGCAGGCATCAAGAGACCCAGTACTTC. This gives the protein CASRHQETQYF.

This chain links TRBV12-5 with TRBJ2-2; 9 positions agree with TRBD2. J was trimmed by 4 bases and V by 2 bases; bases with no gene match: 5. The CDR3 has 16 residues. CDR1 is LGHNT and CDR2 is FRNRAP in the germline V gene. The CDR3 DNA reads TGTGCTAGTGGTTTGTCCCTAGCGGGGACCACCGGGGAGCTGTTTTTT. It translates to CASGLSLAGTTGELFF.

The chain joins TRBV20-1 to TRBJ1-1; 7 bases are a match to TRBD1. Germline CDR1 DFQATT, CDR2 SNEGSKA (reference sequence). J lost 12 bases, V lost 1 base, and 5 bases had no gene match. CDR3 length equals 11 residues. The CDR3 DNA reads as TGCAGTGCTAGAGGGGACAGACGAACTTTCTTT. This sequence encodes CSARGDRRTFF.

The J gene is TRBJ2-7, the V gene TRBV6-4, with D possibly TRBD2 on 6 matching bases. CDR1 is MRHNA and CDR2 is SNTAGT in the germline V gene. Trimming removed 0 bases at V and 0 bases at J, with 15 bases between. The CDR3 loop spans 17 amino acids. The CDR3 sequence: CASSDSTSGENSYEQYF. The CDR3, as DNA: TGTGCCAGCAGTGACTCGACTTCGGGGGAGAACTCCTACGAGCAGTACTTC.

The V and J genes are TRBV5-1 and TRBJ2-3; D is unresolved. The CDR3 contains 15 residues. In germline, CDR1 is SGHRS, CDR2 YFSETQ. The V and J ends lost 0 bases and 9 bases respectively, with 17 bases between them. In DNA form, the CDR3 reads TGCGCCAGCAGCTTGGCCGCGGTAAATCTGGGCACGCAGTATTTT. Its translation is CASSLAAVNLGTQYF.

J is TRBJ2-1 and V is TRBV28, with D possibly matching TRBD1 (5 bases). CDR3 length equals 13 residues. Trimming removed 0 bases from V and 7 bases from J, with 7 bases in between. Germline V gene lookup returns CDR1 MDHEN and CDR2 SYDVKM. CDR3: CASSLWGQNEQFF. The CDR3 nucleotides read TGTGCCAGCAGTTTATGGGGGCAGAATGAGCAGTTCTTC.